Listed here are 9 T cell receptor beta chains from one sample, sequenced in a study of T-cell reconstitution after alpha-beta-depleted transplantation in children (dated by TCRdb to the mid-2010s). According to the study, the label for this sample's treatment or condition signals: allogeneic hematopoietic cell transplantation with graft depleted of TCRalphabeta T cells and CD19 B cells. The method was PCR. The instrument given in TCRdb is Illumina HiSeq 2500. TCR library preparation used molecular barcoding, with unique molecular identifiers applied to normalize quantification of the TCRbeta repertoire. TCRdb ran its own pipeline on the public reads, namely fastp trimming at Q25 and MiXCR clone calling, and kept in-frame beta chains. Identical CDR3 protein sequences are pooled into one entry, listed with their most common genes and DNA. The sample table holds around 200,000 distinct CDR3 sequences, of which more than 15% were seen once. The ten largest clones add up to about 39% of the sample.

The sample here was PBMCs, mostly from graft donor cells, taken 360 days after TCRalphabeta/CD19-depleted stem cell transplant. Receptor source: a male patient between 2 and 10 years old who had a stem cell transplant for acute lymphoblastic leukemia, so the T cells may come from the graft donor.

V usage is TRBV27 and J usage is TRBJ2-7; D may be TRBD1 or TRBD2 (6 bases each). The CDR3 loop spans 16 amino acids. Per germline, CDR1 MNHEY and CDR2 SMNVEV (reference sequence). The V end was cut by 5 bases, the J end by 1 base, with 18 bases between. The CDR3 DNA is TGTGCCAGCAGTGCCCGCGGGACACACAAGTCCTACGAGCAGTACTTC. As protein: CASSARGTHKSYEQYF.

The gene calls are TRBV7-8 and TRBJ2-1; D gene unclear. Germline CDR1 reads SGHVS; CDR2 reads FQNEAQ. The V and J ends lost 5 bases and 7 bases respectively, with 9 bases between them. The CDR3 runs 12 residues. The CDR3: CASSRNENEQFF. Here the CDR3 DNA reads TGTGCCAGCAGCCGTAATGAGAATGAGCAGTTCTTC.

The sample holds a few counts of this clonotype. This sequence joins TRBV6-5 and TRBJ2-3; no clear D gene. The CDR3 length is 16 residues. In germline, CDR1 is MNHEY, CDR2 SVGAGI. V lost 0 bases and J lost 3, with 13 bases in between. CDR3 sequence: CASSYSSRLGTDTQYF. The CDR3 DNA reads TGTGCCAGCAGTTACTCGAGCCGCCTCGGGACAGATACGCAGTATTTT.

The sample holds a few counts of this clonotype. The V call is TRBV7-6, the J call TRBJ2-3, with 9 bases matching TRBD2. The junction had 3 bases not matched to a gene; V was cut back by 0 bases and J by 2 bases. Germline V CDR1 and CDR2: SGHVS, FNYEAQ. CDR3 size: 16 residues. In DNA, the CDR3 is TGTGCCAGCAGCTTAGCTAGCGGGGGCTTCACAGATACGCAGTATTTT. It encodes CASSLASGGFTDTQYF.

This clonotype was observed a few times. The chain links TRBV3-1 to TRBJ1-1; tentative D call: TRBD1 (5 bases). The CDR3 spans 14 residues. Germline V gene lookup returns CDR1 LGHDT and CDR2 YNNKEL (reference sequence). Trimming stripped 2 bases from V and 4 bases from J, with 11 bases between. DNA for the CDR3: TGTGCCAGCAGCCAAAGGGGACTATCCACTGAAGCTTTCTTT. It yields the protein CASSQRGLSTEAFF. Full variable domain (outside the CDR3, taken from reference TRBV3-1 and TRBJ1-1): DTAVSQTPKYLVTQMGNDKSIKCEQNLGHDTMYWYKQDSKKFLKIMFSYNNKELIINETVPNRFSPKSPDKAHLNLHINSLELGDSAVYFCASSQRGLSTEAFFGQGTRLTVV.

In this sample, this clonotype turned up many times. The V and J genes are TRBV12-3 or TRBV12-4 and TRBJ1-4; a weak D match, TRBD1 (6 bases). The CDR3 sequence is 13 residues long. V was trimmed by 10 bases and J by 6 bases, leaving 15 bases between them. DNA of the CDR3: TGTGCCACCTCACAGGGCGACGATGAAAAACTGTTTTTT. Its protein is CATSQGDDEKLFF.

This clonotype turned up a few times. This rearrangement joins TRBV7-2 to TRBJ2-6; no clear D. The V gene lost 1 base and the J gene lost 2 bases, with 9 bases spanning the gap. CDR1 and CDR2 from the germline V gene are SGHTA and FQGNSA. This CDR3 has 16 amino acids. The CDR3 region is CASSLGVGTGANVLTF. For the CDR3, the DNA is TGTGCCAGCAGCTTAGGAGTGGGAACTGGGGCCAACGTCCTGACTTTC.

This clonotype was counted only a few times. The chain joins TRBV20-1 to TRBJ2-3; 7 bases fit TRBD2. The V gene's germline CDR1 is DFQATT and CDR2 SNEGSKA (reference sequence). The ends lost 6 bases at V and 3 bases at J; junction bases unmatched: 9. This CDR3 contains 14 residues. The CDR3 DNA follows: TGCAGTGCCCTCGGGGGGATTGGGACAGATACGCAGTATTTT. It specifies CSALGGIGTDTQYF.

The V gene is TRBV15, the J gene TRBJ2-1; D possibly uses TRBD1 or TRBD2 (5 bases each). Trimming pared 5 bases from V and 7 bases from J, leaving 15 bases between. Germline assignment: CDR1 LNHNV and CDR2 YYDKDF (reference sequence). CDR3 length: 14 residues. Written as DNA, the CDR3 is TGTGCCACCAGCGCCCGGGGCCTCCTGAATGAGCAGTTCTTC. Translated: CATSARGLLNEQFF.